This TCR beta chain was found in a study of beta chain features in type 1 diabetes. Study-wide findings and caveats: TCRB CDR3s from Type 1 diabetes patients were moderately but significantly shorter in all four CD4+ subsets.

Since all of the isolated RNA was reverse transcribed, expressed TCRB transcripts were what got sequenced. Data came from immunoSEQ multiplex PCR; TCRdb stores just in-frame clones and leaves some out. The sample lists nearly 700,000 clones; 13% were seen once. To note about this clone: Its specificity is unknown.

The TCR originated in a man between 18 and 29 years old with type 1 diabetes. The sequenced material came from naive CD4+ T cells from blood.

In DNA form, the CDR3 reads TGTGCCAGCAGTTCCCACCTCGCCGTTTCCGGCAATCAGCCCCAGCATTTT. This sequence encodes CASSSHLAVSGNQPQHF. The gene calls are TRBV28 and TRBJ1-5; D is uncertain. CDR1 and CDR2 (germline): MDHEN, SYDVKM. There are 17 residues in the CDR3. V lost 4 bases and J 2 bases, leaving 18 bases between the germline ends.